One and the same sample provided the 29 T cell receptor beta chains below, sequenced in a study of CD8 T cells in Susac syndrome. It was with random hexamers that about 0.45 to 1 ug RNA was reverse transcribed. A single record per CDR3 protein comes from TCRdb applying MiXCR to the immunoSEQ multiplex PCR reads. The table shows about 170,000 distinct CDR3 sequences, with 93% occurring only once. Sequencing input: CD4+ T cells from PBMCs. All receptors come from a human donor with multiple sclerosis.

V is TRBV7-9 and J is TRBJ2-7; 11 bases map to TRBD2. CDR1 SEHNR and CDR2 FQNEAQ come from the germline V gene (reference sequence). V was pared by 4 bases and J by 6 bases, with 11 bases of the junction left unmatched. The CDR3 is made up of 16 amino acids. Written as DNA, the CDR3 is TGTGCCAGCAGCTATAGCGGGGGGGTTCTGGCGGGCGAGCAGTACTTC. It encodes CASSYSGGVLAGEQYF.

This rearrangement joins TRBV4-3 to TRBJ1-1; no clear D gene. CDR3 size: 14 residues. V dropped 0 bases and J dropped 5 bases, with 10 bases sitting between them. The germline V gene encodes CDR1 LGHNA and CDR2 YSLEER. The CDR3 loop is CASSQEGLRTEAFF. CDR3 bases: TGCGCCAGCAGCCAAGAGGGATTGAGGACTGAAGCTTTCTTT.

The chain couples TRBV20-1 to TRBJ1-1; TRBD1 is a possible D gene (6 bases). The V end was cut by 1 base, the J end by 4 bases, with 16 bases between. Germline CDR1 DFQATT, CDR2 SNEGSKA (reference sequence). CDR3 length equals 15 residues. The chain's CDR3 is CSARAAPGAGTEAFF. The CDR3 DNA follows: TGCAGTGCTAGAGCGGCCCCGGGGGCGGGCACTGAAGCTTTCTTT.

V and J are TRBV2 and TRBJ1-4, with D maybe TRBD1 (5 bases). From germline, CDR1 is SNHLY and CDR2 FYNNEI. Deletions cut 6 bases from V and 8 bases from J, with 13 bases between. The CDR3 length is 13 residues. CDR3 nucleotides: TGTGCCAGCAGGGCACAGGTTACAGAAAAACTGTTTTTT. The encoded protein is CASRAQVTEKLFF.

The J gene is TRBJ2-3, the V gene TRBV11-2; tentatively, D is TRBD1 or TRBD2 (5 bases each). Germline V gene lookup returns CDR1 SGHAT and CDR2 FQNNGV. V lost 7 bases, J lost 0 bases, and 11 bases lay in between. The CDR3 loop spans 14 amino acids. CDR3 coding DNA: TGTGCCAGCAAAACGGGACGCAGCACAGATACGCAGTATTTT. It is translated as CASKTGRSTDTQYF.

The chain is built from TRBV30 and TRBJ2-7; D is unclear. Trimming cost V 2 bases and J 6 bases, with 8 bases left between them. The germline gives CDR1 GTSNPN, CDR2 SVGIG (reference sequence). This CDR3 has 11 amino acids. The CDR3 DNA follows: TGTGCCTGGAGTACCGCCCGCGAGCAGTACTTC. Translated: CAWSTAREQYF.

This clonotype has just one count. V is TRBV5-1 and J is TRBJ2-3, with 13 bases fitting TRBD2. CDR3 length: 17 amino acids. Germline V gene lookup returns CDR1 SGHRS and CDR2 YFSETQ. Trimming took 0 bases from V and 6 from J; bases not matched to a gene: 7. The CDR3 is CASSLGLAGGTMDTQYF. Written as DNA, the CDR3 is TGCGCCAGCAGCTTGGGACTAGCGGGGGGCACAATGGATACGCAGTATTTT.

CDR3 sequence reads: CASPRTGLNTEAFF. In nucleotides, the CDR3 is TGTGCCAGCCCGAGGACAGGCCTGAACACTGAAGCTTTCTTT. This chain uses TRBV27 with TRBJ1-1; 7 nucleotides agree with TRBD1. V shed 8 bases, J shed 0 bases, and the junction held 6 bases outside the gene matches. Per the germline V gene, CDR1 is MNHEY and CDR2 is SMNVEV (reference sequence). This CDR3 comprises 14 residues.

The chain carries TRBV12-3 or TRBV12-4 and TRBJ1-5; 9 nucleotides agree with TRBD1. V lost 5 bases, J lost 1 base, and 3 bases stayed unmatched. This CDR3 is 15 amino acids long. The CDR3: CASSRQGVSNQPQHF. The CDR3 DNA reads TGTGCCAGCAGTAGACAGGGGGTGAGCAATCAGCCCCAGCATTTT.

V is TRBV12-3 or TRBV12-4 and J is TRBJ1-1; D gene unclear. The V end was cut by 3 bases, the J end by 8 bases, with 10 bases between. This CDR3 is built from 12 residues. CDR3 sequence (DNA): TGTGCCAGCAGTTTTTTAGAGGGAGAAGCTTTCTTT. It translates to CASSFLEGEAFF.

The V call is TRBV9, the J call TRBJ2-2; D perhaps matches TRBD2 (6 bases). The germline CDR1 and CDR2 sequences are SGDLS and YYNGEE. The CDR3 length is 16 residues. V lost 4 bases to trimming and J lost 2 bases, with 15 bases between them. In nucleotides, the CDR3 is TGTGCCAGCAGCTCACGTGGGGGGACCAACACCGGGGAGCTGTTTTTT. Amino acids: CASSSRGGTNTGELFF. The variable domain in full, with the rest retrieved from reference TRBV9 and TRBJ2-2, is DSGVTQTPKHLITATGQRVTLRCSPRSGDLSVYWYQQSLDQGLQFLIQYYNGEERAKGNILERFSAQQFPDLHSELNLSSLELGDSALYFCASSSRGGTNTGELFFGEGSRLTVL.

The chain recombines TRBV12-3 or TRBV12-4 with TRBJ2-2, with TRBD1 as a possible D gene (7 bases). This CDR3 is built from 14 residues. Trimming pared 7 bases from V and 2 bases from J, leaving 11 bases between. CDR3 coding DNA: TGTGCCAGCACGACAGGGACTAACACCGGGGAGCTGTTTTTT. Amino acids: CASTTGTNTGELFF.

The genes are TRBV30 and TRBJ1-1; no definite D call. Between the trimmed V and J ends, which lost 2 bases and 2 bases, there was a span of 6 bases. Per the germline V gene, CDR1 is GTSNPN and CDR2 is SVGIG (reference sequence). The CDR3 extends over 12 amino acids. CDR3 sequence: CAWSPTNTEAFF. CDR3 DNA: TGTGCCTGGAGTCCAACAAACACTGAAGCTTTCTTT.

The J gene is TRBJ1-5, the V gene TRBV19; the D is unclear. Trimming left V 7 bases short and J 3 bases short, with 25 bases between. Germline CDR1 is LNHDA and CDR2 is SQIVND (reference sequence). The length of the CDR3 is 18 residues. This chain's CDR3 is CASKTGEENAGINQPQHF. The CDR3 nucleotides read TGTGCCAGTAAGACCGGGGAGGAAAATGCAGGAATCAATCAGCCCCAGCATTTT.

This clonotype has a handful of counts. The CDR3 region has the DNA TGTGCCAGCAGCCGCCTACAAGAGACCCAGTACTTC. Protein: CASSRLQETQYF. This chain joins TRBV3-1 and TRBJ2-5; no clear D gene. Germline V gene lookup returns CDR1 LGHDT and CDR2 YNNKEL (reference sequence). This CDR3 is built from 12 residues. The V and J ends lost 4 bases and 2 bases respectively, with 5 bases between them.

The chain has TRBV12-3 or TRBV12-4 and TRBJ2-4; 9 positions agree with TRBD2. There are 14 residues in the CDR3. J lost 6 bases, V lost 8 bases, and 8 bases had no gene match. The CDR3 is CASSFGSGRNIQYF. The CDR3 nucleotides are TGTGCCAGCTCCTTCGGTAGCGGGAGAAACATTCAGTACTTC.

This chain uses TRBV20-1 with TRBJ2-7; unclear D gene. V was clipped by 5 bases and J by 6 bases, with 14 bases between them. The germline CDR1 and CDR2 sequences are DFQATT and SNEGSKA (reference sequence). The CDR3 is 12 amino acids. CDR3 in DNA: TGCAGTGCTCCCGGAAAAGGTTTCGAGCAGTACTTC. It is translated as CSAPGKGFEQYF.

V usage is TRBV19 and J usage is TRBJ2-5; 12 nucleotides align to TRBD2. This CDR3 region has 14 residues. With 8 bases clipped from V and 3 bases from J, the junction kept 4 bases outside the gene matches. The germline CDR1 and CDR2 sequences are LNHDA and SQIVND (reference sequence). The CDR3 DNA sequence: TGTGCCAGTCTCAGGACTAGCGGGGAAGAGACCCAGTACTTC. Translated, it gives CASLRTSGEETQYF.

J is TRBJ2-5 and V is TRBV5-6, with D uncertain. Trimming took off 0 bases at V and 5 bases at J, with 8 bases between the two ends. The CDR3 contains 13 residues. Germline V gene sequence: CDR1 SGHDT, CDR2 YYEEEE. The chain's CDR3 is CASSLDVEETQYF. The CDR3, as DNA: TGTGCCAGCAGCTTGGACGTGGAGGAGACCCAGTACTTC.

The chain's CDR3 is CASSLGLPGSSYNSPLHF. The CDR3 DNA sequence: TGTGCCAGCAGTTTAGGACTCCCAGGTTCCTCCTATAATTCACCCCTCCACTTT. The V gene is TRBV27, the J gene TRBJ1-6, with D uncertain. V was trimmed by 2 bases and J by 0 bases, leaving 14 bases between them. The CDR3 is 18 residues long. The germline gives CDR1 MNHEY, CDR2 SMNVEV (reference sequence).

This clonotype was seen just once. The J gene is TRBJ2-1, the V gene TRBV3-1; D possibly corresponds to TRBD2 (7 bases). The V gene lost 1 base and the J gene lost 2 bases, with 15 bases spanning the gap. The CDR3 consists of 17 residues. The germline V gene has CDR1 LGHDT and CDR2 YNNKEL (reference sequence). Here the CDR3 reads CASSQGLGGDTYNEQFF. CDR3 nucleotides: TGTGCCAGCAGCCAAGGTCTGGGGGGGGACACCTACAATGAGCAGTTCTTC.

The CDR3 reads CASALQGNTEAFF. The CDR3 DNA is TGCGCCAGCGCCTTGCAGGGGAACACTGAAGCTTTCTTT. The chain joins TRBV5-1 to TRBJ1-1; TRBD1 might be the D (5 bases). V shed 7 bases and J shed 1 base, with 11 bases lying between them. There are 13 residues in the CDR3. Germline assignment: CDR1 SGHRS and CDR2 YFSETQ.

The J gene is TRBJ2-5, the V gene TRBV30, with no clear D. The CDR3 spans 11 residues. CDR1 is GTSNPN and CDR2 is SVGIG in the germline V gene (reference sequence). Deletions cut 5 bases from V and 7 bases from J, with 11 bases between. CDR3 DNA sequence: TGTGCCTGGTCCCTCCCCAGGACCCAGTACTTC. The encoded protein is CAWSLPRTQYF.

The V gene is TRBV2, the J gene TRBJ1-5; no clear D gene. The CDR3 runs to 13 residues. V was clipped by 4 bases and J by 3 bases, with 7 bases between them. Germline V CDR1 and CDR2: SNHLY, FYNNEI. In DNA form, the CDR3 reads TGTGCCAGCAGTGCGACACCCAATCAGCCCCAGCATTTT. It is translated as CASSATPNQPQHF.

The rearrangement joins TRBV4-1 to TRBJ2-5, with 7 bases matching TRBD1. V was pared by 4 bases and J by 1 base, with 9 bases of the junction left unmatched. This CDR3 region has 16 residues. The germline CDR1 and CDR2 sequences are MGHRA and YSYEKL. The CDR3 region has the DNA TGCGCCAGCAGCCTTCGAATTGGGACAGTCCAAGAGACCCAGTACTTC. Translation: CASSLRIGTVQETQYF.

The J gene is TRBJ1-1, the V gene TRBV27; 7 positions agree with TRBD1. V lost 7 bases to trimming and J lost 4 bases; unmatched junction nucleotides: 12. Germline values: CDR1 MNHEY, CDR2 SMNVEV (reference sequence). The CDR3 extends over 15 amino acids. The CDR3 DNA sequence: TGTGCCAGCAATCCATTGACAGGGATTGTCACTGAAGCTTTCTTT. Its protein product is CASNPLTGIVTEAFF.

The chain links TRBV12-3 or TRBV12-4 to TRBJ2-1; 7 positions agree with TRBD2. The CDR3 has 18 amino acids. Unmatched junction bases numbered 13, after V lost 5 bases and J lost 0 bases. DNA of the CDR3: TGTGCCAGCAGTCCCGGATTGGGAGGGGTAAACTCCTACAATGAGCAGTTCTTC. Its protein is CASSPGLGGVNSYNEQFF.

The chain joins TRBV7-3 to TRBJ2-6, with TRBD1 matching over 7 bases. J lost 4 bases, V lost 6 bases, and 9 bases had no gene match. Looked up from germline, CDR1 is SGHTA and CDR2 is FQGTGA. CDR3 length: 16 amino acids. For the CDR3, the DNA is TGTGCCAGCAGTTTGAACAGGGGTGCGGGGGCCAACGTCCTGACTTTC. It codes for CASSLNRGAGANVLTF. The entire variable domain, with the rest obtained from reference TRBV7-3 and TRBJ2-6, is as follows: GAGVSQTPSNKVTEKGKYVELRCDPISGHTALYWYRQSLGQGPEFLIYFQGTGAADDSGLPNDRFFAVRPEGSVSTLKIQRTERGDSAVYLCASSLNRGAGANVLTFGAGSRLTVL.

V and J are TRBV3-1 and TRBJ2-2; D ambiguous. Between the trimmed V and J ends, which lost 3 bases and 1 base, there was a span of 9 bases. This CDR3 has 15 residues. The germline V gene has CDR1 LGHDT and CDR2 YNNKEL (reference sequence). The CDR3 here is CASSQFDGNTGELFF. CDR3 nucleotides: TGTGCCAGCAGCCAGTTTGACGGGAACACCGGGGAGCTGTTTTTT.